The 17 T cell receptor beta chains listed next were all sequenced from one sample in a study of response to subunit inactivated influenza vaccine. TCRdb re-derived calls from the RT-PCR reads in MiXCR, one entry per CDR3 protein. The data show approximately 700,000 distinct CDR3 sequences, 11% to 15% seen once. The sequenced sample was PBMCs from blood, obtained 14 to 15 days before vaccination. These receptors were obtained from a man in his forties or fifties who received an inactivated influenza vaccine.

The chain combines TRBV29-1 with TRBJ2-5; D is uncertain. Germline lookup yields CDR1 SQVTM and CDR2 ANQGSEA. Trimming stripped 7 bases from V and 2 bases from J, with 5 bases between. The length of the CDR3 is 10 residues. CDR3 in amino acids: CSADQETQYF. DNA for the CDR3: TGCAGCGCAGATCAAGAGACCCAGTACTTC.

This clonotype was counted between two and nine times. The chain employs TRBV6-2 or TRBV6-3 and TRBJ2-2; D unresolved. CDR3 size: 17 residues. Germline lookup yields CDR1 MNHEY and CDR2 SVGEGT. The ends were cut back, 0 bases at V and 2 bases at J, with 13 bases in the middle. The CDR3 DNA reads as TGTGCCAGCAGTTACTCCTTTTCGGCAGCCAACACCGGGGAGCTGTTTTTT. Translated, it gives CASSYSFSAANTGELFF.

There are many counts of this clonotype. Mismatch with germline at one junction end may stem from a read error. V is TRBV5-1 and J is TRBJ1-1; TRBD1 matches at 10 bases. Germline V CDR1 and CDR2: SGHRS, YFSETQ. This CDR3 comprises 14 residues. CDR3 sequence reads: CASRFGQGETEAFF. CDR3 in DNA: TGCGCCAGCCGCTTCGGACAGGGGGAAACTGAAGCTTTCTTT. The entire variable domain, with the rest obtained from reference TRBV5-1 and TRBJ1-1, is as follows: KAGVTQTPRYLIKTRGQQVTLSCSPISGHRSVSWYQQTPGQGLQFLFEYFSETQRNKGNFPGRFSGRQFSNSRSEMNVSTLELGDSALYLCASRFGQGETEAFFGQGTRLTVV.

This clonotype showed up just a few times. The chain couples TRBV2 to TRBJ1-1, with D perhaps matching TRBD1 (6 bases). The CDR3 loop spans 14 amino acids. CDR1 is SNHLY, CDR2 FYNNEI, per germline. Trimming shortened V by 8 bases and J by 10 bases, and 23 bases separated the two germline ends. CDR3 loop: CASREDRGKGGAFF. Here the CDR3 DNA reads TGTGCCAGCCGGGAAGACCGGGGGAAAGGGGGAGCTTTCTTT.

The V gene is TRBV13, the J gene TRBJ2-7; no clear D. The CDR3 consists of 13 residues. CDR1 and CDR2 from the germline V gene are PRHDT and FYEKMQ (reference sequence). The V end was cut by 2 bases, the J end by 2 bases, with 7 bases between. The CDR3, as DNA: TGTGCCAGCAGCTTACGGTTGGCCTACGAGCAGTACTTC. This translates into CASSLRLAYEQYF.

This clonotype was observed at least ten times. The chain employs TRBV12-3 or TRBV12-4 and TRBJ2-5; D remains ambiguous. The V end lost 0 bases, the J end lost 4 bases, and 9 bases lay between the germline ends. This CDR3 comprises 14 residues. DNA for the CDR3: TGTGCCAGCAGTTTAGCGCGCCTAGGAGAGACCCAGTACTTC. It translates to CASSLARLGETQYF.

V gene TRBV27 combines with J gene TRBJ2-1, with D perhaps TRBD2 (6 bases). This CDR3 is 14 amino acids long. Trimming shortened V by 3 bases and J by 5 bases, and 11 bases separated the two germline ends. Per the germline V gene, CDR1 is MNHEY and CDR2 is SMNVEV (reference sequence). CDR3 protein: CASSFFAGNNEQFF. The CDR3 DNA follows: TGTGCCAGCAGTTTCTTTGCGGGAAACAATGAGCAGTTCTTC.

V and J are TRBV7-8 and TRBJ2-3; D perhaps matches TRBD1 (6 bases). Trimming took off 4 bases at V and 2 bases at J, with 19 bases between the two ends. This CDR3 spans 17 amino acids. The germline V gene has CDR1 SGHVS and CDR2 FQNEAQ. This CDR3 reads CASSSPVRWDNTDTQYF. The DNA of the CDR3 is TGTGCCAGCAGCTCCCCCGTGAGGTGGGACAACACAGATACGCAGTATTTT.

This rearrangement joins TRBV10-1 to TRBJ2-1, with 8 bases lining up with TRBD1. V was pared by 6 bases and J by 7 bases, with 11 bases of the junction left unmatched. The CDR3 is 15 amino acids. Germline V gives CDR1 WNHNN, CDR2 SYGVQD (reference sequence). The CDR3 DNA reads as TGCGCCAGCAGCCAGACAGGGGCCGGGAGTAATGAGCAGTTCTTC. Amino acid sequence: CASSQTGAGSNEQFF.

In its sample, this clonotype was seen a few times. The V call is TRBV7-9, the J call TRBJ2-3, with D tentatively TRBD2 (6 bases). V gave up 4 bases and J gave up 5 bases, with 19 bases separating them. Germline V gene sequence: CDR1 SEHNR, CDR2 FQNEAQ (reference sequence). The CDR3 has 16 amino acids. DNA for the CDR3: TGTGCCAGCAGCTCCGAGGCTGTGCGGGGAAAAGATACGCAGTATTTT. It yields the protein CASSSEAVRGKDTQYF.

The table lists this clonotype with a few counts. The CDR3 region is CASGSWGDNEQFF. DNA of the CDR3: TGTGCTAGTGGTTCATGGGGTGACAATGAGCAGTTCTTC. The chain links TRBV12-5 to TRBJ2-1; D call uncertain. Looked up from germline, CDR1 is LGHNT and CDR2 is FRNRAP. The germline V and J ends were trimmed by 4 bases and 5 bases, with 9 bases remaining between them. The CDR3 sequence is 13 residues long.

This clonotype was counted only a few times. The chain couples TRBV27 to TRBJ2-1; D not resolved. This CDR3 contains 16 residues. The V end lost 4 bases, the J end lost 6 bases, and 19 bases lay between the germline ends. Germline CDR1 MNHEY, CDR2 SMNVEV (reference sequence). CDR3 in amino acids: CASSSPDAATLNEQFF. Written as DNA, the CDR3 is TGTGCCAGCAGTTCGCCTGATGCGGCCACCCTCAATGAGCAGTTCTTC.

This rearrangement joins TRBV15 to TRBJ2-1; TRBD2 aligns across 8 bases. The CDR3 is made up of 15 amino acids. Trimming at V came to 8 bases and at J to 7 bases, leaving 13 bases not matched to a gene. Germline assignment: CDR1 LNHNV and CDR2 YYDKDF (reference sequence). CDR3 DNA: TGTGCCACCCAACCGTCCGGGACTAGAGCTAATGAGCAGTTCTTC. It is translated as CATQPSGTRANEQFF.

This clonotype was detected ten times or more. The V and J genes are TRBV6-2 or TRBV6-3 and TRBJ1-2; no firm D call. V was cut by 4 bases and J by 4 bases, with 7 bases left in between. Germline V CDR1 and CDR2: MNHEY, SVGEGT. The CDR3 consists of 12 residues. In DNA, the CDR3 is TGTGCCAGCAGTTCCACCCGCTATGGCTACACCTTC. Amino acid sequence: CASSSTRYGYTF.

This clonotype was counted at least ten times. V gene TRBV5-1 combines with J gene TRBJ2-5; TRBD1 might be the D (6 bases). Germline CDR1 is SGHRS and CDR2 is YFSETQ. The ends were cut back, 0 bases at V and 5 bases at J, with 14 bases in the middle. The CDR3 has 15 residues. CDR3 nucleotide sequence: TGCGCCAGCAGCTTGGGTCAGGGGTCGGGCGAGACCCAGTACTTC. The encoded protein is CASSLGQGSGETQYF.

This chain connects TRBV20-1 to TRBJ2-1; 12 bases are shared with TRBD2. Germline V lookup: CDR1 DFQATT, CDR2 SNEGSKA (reference sequence). With V trimmed by 5 bases and J by 6 bases, 8 bases remained unmatched. The CDR3 is 15 residues long. The CDR3 reads CSAQRPGLAGNEQFF. DNA for the CDR3: TGCAGTGCTCAAAGACCGGGACTAGCGGGCAATGAGCAGTTCTTC.

The chain carries TRBV16 and TRBJ2-7; 9 bases match TRBD2. Looked up from germline, CDR1 is KGHSY and CDR2 is FQNENV. Trimming took 3 bases from V and 6 from J; bases not matched to a gene: 3. This CDR3 has 13 amino acids. CDR3 DNA: TGTGCCAGCAGCCAGGGCGGGAGGGCCGAGCAGTACTTC. This translates into CASSQGGRAEQYF.